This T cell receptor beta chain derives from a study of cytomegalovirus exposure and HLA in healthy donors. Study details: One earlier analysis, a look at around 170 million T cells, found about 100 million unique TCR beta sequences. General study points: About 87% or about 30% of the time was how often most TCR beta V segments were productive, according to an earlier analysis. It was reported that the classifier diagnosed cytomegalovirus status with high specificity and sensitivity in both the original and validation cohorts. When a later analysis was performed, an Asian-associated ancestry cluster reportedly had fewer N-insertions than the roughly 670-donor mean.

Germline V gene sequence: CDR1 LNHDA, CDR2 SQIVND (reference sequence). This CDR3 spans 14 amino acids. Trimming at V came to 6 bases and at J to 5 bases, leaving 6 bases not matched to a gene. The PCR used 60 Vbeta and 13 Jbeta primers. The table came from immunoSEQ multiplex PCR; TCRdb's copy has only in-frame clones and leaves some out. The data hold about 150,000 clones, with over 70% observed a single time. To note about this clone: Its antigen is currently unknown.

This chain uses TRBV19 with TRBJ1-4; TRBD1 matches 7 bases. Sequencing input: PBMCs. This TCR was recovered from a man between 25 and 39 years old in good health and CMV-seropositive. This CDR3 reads CASRMDRQNEKLFF. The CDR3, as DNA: TGTGCCAGTAGGATGGACAGGCAAAATGAAAAACTGTTTTTT. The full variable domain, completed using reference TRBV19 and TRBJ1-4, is DGGITQSPKYLFRKEGQNVTLSCEQNLNHDAMYWYRQDPGQGLRLIYYSQIVNDFQKGDIAEGYSVSREKKESFPLTVTSAQKNPTAFYLCASRMDRQNEKLFFGSGTQLSVL.